This TCR beta chain was sequenced during a study of metastatic and nonmetastatic thyroid tumors. This clone was recorded many times. Via MiXCR, TCRdb re-called the PCR reads. The data contain about 22,000 clones, roughly 14% of them singletons. Prior to thyroid surgery, none of the patients had received any treatment. The germline gives CDR1 KGHDR, CDR2 SFDVKD. The V gene lost 0 bases and the J gene lost 7 bases, with 14 bases spanning the gap. The CDR3 is made up of 15 amino acids. The TCR was taken from a female donor with papillary thyroid cancer or a benign thyroid nodule (not recorded which). Some clones in this sample may be carry-over from other donors' samples. The chain employs TRBV24-1 and TRBJ1-2; a weak D match, TRBD1 (5 bases). The sample was tumor tissue. CDR3 region: CATSDLYGRVGGYTF. CDR3 DNA sequence: TGTGCCACCAGTGATTTGTATGGCAGGGTGGGTGGCTACACCTTC.